Presented here are 26 T cell receptor beta chains from one specimen sequenced in a study of shared clonotypes between healthy human individuals. Sequencing used immunoSEQ multiplex PCR; TCRdb keeps in-frame clones, though not all of them. The sample shows roughly 2 million clones, roughly 96% of them seen only once. Material for sequencing was naive CD4+ T cells sorted from blood. The subset here: CD45RA+ positively selected. Receptors were obtained from a man younger than 30 in good health.

V usage is TRBV2 and J usage is TRBJ2-7; 8 nucleotides align to TRBD2. V lost 5 bases to trimming and J lost 7 bases; unmatched junction nucleotides: 16. The CDR3 has 16 amino acids. CDR1 is SNHLY, CDR2 FYNNEI, per germline. This chain's CDR3 is CASSSAPGGGYREQYF. The CDR3 DNA reads TGTGCCAGCAGTTCTGCCCCTGGCGGGGGGTATCGTGAGCAGTACTTC.

This chain connects TRBV27 to TRBJ1-1, with D uncertain. V shed 3 bases and J shed 7 bases, with 12 bases lying between them. Germline V gives CDR1 MNHEY, CDR2 SMNVEV (reference sequence). The CDR3 contains 13 residues. CDR3 nucleotides: TGTGCCAGCAGTTTCCGGCCCCAGTATGAAGCTTTCTTT. This codes for CASSFRPQYEAFF.

The V gene is TRBV6-5, the J gene TRBJ1-2; no reliable D call. The CDR3 spans 15 residues. Germline loops: CDR1 MNHEY, CDR2 SVGAGI. V lost 7 bases and J lost 2, with 17 bases in between. CDR3 loop: CASTDSRAVNYGYTF. CDR3 nucleotides: TGTGCCAGCACCGATTCGCGGGCAGTCAACTATGGCTACACCTTC.

The chain employs TRBV29-1 and TRBJ2-7, with D tentatively TRBD2 (5 bases). CDR1 is SQVTM, CDR2 ANQGSEA, per germline. The CDR3 length is 14 residues. V was pared by 4 bases and J by 0 bases, with 13 bases between. CDR3 sequence reads: CSVASSLPSYEQYF. The CDR3 nucleotides are TGCAGCGTTGCTAGCTCCCTCCCCTCCTACGAGCAGTACTTC.

The V and J genes are TRBV15 and TRBJ2-7; D not resolved. The V gene's germline CDR1 is LNHNV and CDR2 YYDKDF (reference sequence). The V end lost 0 bases, the J end lost 7 bases, and 7 bases lay between the germline ends. The CDR3 totals 12 residues. CDR3 sequence (DNA): TGTGCCACCAGCAGAGATGGGAATGAGCAGTACTTC. This translates into CATSRDGNEQYF.

The chain combines TRBV9 with TRBJ1-5; D unresolved. CDR1 SGDLS and CDR2 YYNGEE come from the germline V gene. V shed 3 bases and J shed 0 bases, with 4 bases lying between them. The CDR3 spans 13 residues. In DNA form, the CDR3 reads TGTGCCAGCAGCGGGGATAGCAATCAGCCCCAGCATTTT. This gives the protein CASSGDSNQPQHF.

This chain joins TRBV5-1 and TRBJ2-1; 13 nucleotides align to TRBD2. V lost 7 bases, J lost 8 bases, and 3 bases stayed unmatched. Germline V gene data show CDR1 as SGHRS and CDR2 as YFSETQ. This CDR3 spans 13 amino acids. Here the CDR3 DNA reads TGCGCCAGCCGGACTAGCGGGAGCTATGAGCAGTTCTTC. Translation gives CASRTSGSYEQFF.

The CDR3 loop is CASMTGSGNEKLFF. The DNA for the CDR3 is TGCGCCAGTATGACAGGTTCGGGCAATGAAAAACTGTTTTTT. J is TRBJ1-4 and V is TRBV5-1, with D possibly being TRBD1 (6 bases). From germline, CDR1 is SGHRS and CDR2 YFSETQ. The V gene lost 8 bases and the J gene lost 5 bases, with 16 bases spanning the gap. The CDR3 loop spans 14 amino acids.

On this clone itself: Since no conserved phenylalanine or tryptophan closes the CDR3, a read error is the likely cause. The DNA is omitted, as the CDR3 cannot be located on it reliably, and the CDR3 follows TCRdb's listing. V and J are TRBV2 and TRBJ2-7; the D call of TRBD1 is as the table states it, not checked on the DNA. The CDR3 totals 14 residues, both ends included. CDR1 is SNHLY, CDR2 FYNNEI, per germline. CDR3 amino acids: CASSELRQGPLEGI.

The chain carries TRBV7-2 and TRBJ2-5; TRBD1 might be the D (5 bases). The CDR3 has 14 amino acids. Germline CDR1 SGHTA, CDR2 FQGNSA. The ends were cut back, 5 bases at V and 2 bases at J, with 12 bases in the middle. The CDR3 here is CASSGAGLQETQYF. The CDR3 nucleotides read TGTGCCAGCAGCGGCGCAGGGTTACAAGAGACCCAGTACTTC.

The chain recombines TRBV18 with TRBJ2-7; TRBD1 matches at 8 bases. Germline CDR1 reads KGHSH; CDR2 reads LQKENI. The CDR3 runs to 14 residues. V dropped 8 bases and J dropped 3; count of bases not matched to a gene: 9. CDR3 amino acids: CASGPGGAHYEQYF. For the CDR3, the DNA is TGTGCCAGCGGACCAGGGGGCGCTCACTACGAGCAGTACTTC.

The chain joins TRBV4-1 to TRBJ1-5; a possible D gene is TRBD1 (5 bases). The CDR3 runs 16 residues. The germline V gene has CDR1 MGHRA and CDR2 YSYEKL. Trimming took 4 bases from V and 6 from J, leaving 19 bases between them. The DNA of the CDR3 is TGCGCCAGCAGCCGTACCGGGGTACCTGGGGGTCAGCCCCAGCATTTT. It is translated as CASSRTGVPGGQPQHF.

The chain combines TRBV19 with TRBJ2-1; TRBD2 matches at 9 bases. Germline V CDR1 and CDR2: LNHDA, SQIVND (reference sequence). The V and J ends lost 6 bases and 6 bases, in that order; junction bases with no gene match: 6. The CDR3 is made up of 14 amino acids. The CDR3, as DNA: TGTGCCAGTAGATCGGGACTAGCCGGCAATGAGCAGTTCTTC. This gives the protein CASRSGLAGNEQFF.

The J gene is TRBJ2-7, the V gene TRBV4-1, with 10 bases identical to TRBD2. With V trimmed by 1 base and J by 3 bases, 6 bases remained unmatched. The germline V gene encodes CDR1 MGHRA and CDR2 YSYEKL. The CDR3 length is 16 residues. The CDR3 sequence: CASSQGTSGAFYEQYF. The CDR3, as DNA: TGCGCCAGCAGCCAAGGCACTAGCGGGGCCTTCTACGAGCAGTACTTC.

This clone was counted once. Other DNA sequences within the sample encode an identical CDR3. For the CDR3, the DNA is TGCGCCAGCAGCCTGAGGGGCGCGGATGAAAAACTGTTTTTT. It encodes CASSLRGADEKLFF. The V call is TRBV5-1, the J call TRBJ1-4; TRBD1 is a possible D gene (5 bases). The V end lost 4 bases, the J end lost 6 bases, and 13 bases lay between the germline ends. This CDR3 contains 14 residues. In germline, CDR1 is SGHRS, CDR2 YFSETQ.

The rearrangement links TRBV19 to TRBJ1-2; maybe TRBD1 (6 bases). This CDR3 comprises 12 residues. CDR1 LNHDA and CDR2 SQIVND come from the germline V gene (reference sequence). The V end was cut by 6 bases, the J end by 3 bases, with 8 bases between. The CDR3 sequence is CASRTGYYGYTF. Here the CDR3 DNA reads TGTGCCAGTAGAACAGGGTACTATGGCTACACCTTC. Complete variable domain (other parts from reference TRBV19 and TRBJ1-2): DGGITQSPKYLFRKEGQNVTLSCEQNLNHDAMYWYRQDPGQGLRLIYYSQIVNDFQKGDIAEGYSVSREKKESFPLTVTSAQKNPTAFYLCASRTGYYGYTFGSGTRLTVV.

This sequence joins TRBV10-3 and TRBJ2-3; D perhaps matches TRBD1 (6 bases). The CDR3 covers 15 residues. Between the trimmed V and J ends, which lost 7 bases and 0 bases, there was a span of 14 bases. The germline V gene has CDR1 ENHRY and CDR2 SYGVKD. DNA of the CDR3: TGTGCCATCACAGGGACAACATCTAGCACAGATACGCAGTATTTT. Translated, it gives CAITGTTSSTDTQYF.

A single count supports this clone. The chain uses TRBV11-2 and TRBJ1-2, with TRBD1 as a possible D gene (5 bases). CDR1 is SGHAT, CDR2 FQNNGV, per germline. There are 14 residues in the CDR3. V dropped 2 bases and J dropped 8 bases, with 15 bases sitting between them. The CDR3 bases are TGTGCCAGCAGCTTACATCCCTCCAGGGTAGGCTACACCTTC. Translated: CASSLHPSRVGYTF.

This chain uses TRBV6-1 with TRBJ2-1; the match to TRBD2 covers 10 bases. CDR1 MNHNS and CDR2 SASEGT come from the germline V gene. After removal of 0 bases from V and 7 bases from J, the junction contained 6 bases not matched to a gene. This CDR3 region has 16 residues. The CDR3 region is CASSEAASGRVNEQFF. The CDR3 bases are TGTGCCAGCAGTGAAGCGGCTAGCGGGAGAGTAAATGAGCAGTTCTTC.

V is TRBV6-5 and J is TRBJ2-1; D is perhaps TRBD2 (6 bases). The CDR3 is made up of 14 amino acids. CDR1 is MNHEY and CDR2 is SVGAGI in the germline V gene. V was pared by 2 bases and J by 9 bases, with 14 bases between. CDR3 DNA: TGTGCCAGCAGTTACGGGCGGGGTCGGGGTGAGCAGTTCTTC. Protein sequence: CASSYGRGRGEQFF.

V is TRBV9 and J is TRBJ1-1; D ambiguous. The CDR3 has 15 amino acids. Germline loops: CDR1 SGDLS, CDR2 YYNGEE. Trimming left V 1 base short and J 3 bases short, with 13 bases between. The CDR3 DNA is TGTGCCAGCAGCGTAATTAGCGCGGACTACACTGAAGCTTTCTTT. It translates to CASSVISADYTEAFF. Using reference TRBV9 and TRBJ1-1 for the parts outside the CDR3, the full variable domain is DSGVTQTPKHLITATGQRVTLRCSPRSGDLSVYWYQQSLDQGLQFLIQYYNGEERAKGNILERFSAQQFPDLHSELNLSSLELGDSALYFCASSVISADYTEAFFGQGTRLTVV.

The CDR3 sequence is CATSQGSYEQYF. The CDR3 DNA reads as TGTGCCACCTCACAGGGATCCTACGAGCAGTACTTC. The V call is TRBV19, the J call TRBJ2-7; possible D gene TRBD1, 6 bases. In germline, CDR1 is LNHDA, CDR2 SQIVND (reference sequence). This CDR3 contains 12 residues. With 10 bases removed from V and 1 base from J, the gap between germline ends came to 11 bases. Looking up the rest from reference TRBV19 and TRBJ2-7 gives the full variable domain: DGGITQSPKYLFRKEGQNVTLSCEQNLNHDAMYWYRQDPGQGLRLIYYSQIVNDFQKGDIAEGYSVSREKKESFPLTVTSAQKNPTAFYLCATSQGSYEQYFGPGTRLTVT.

The chain carries TRBV6-6 and TRBJ1-2, with a tentative D call TRBD1 (6 bases). V gave up 5 bases and J gave up 8 bases, with 18 bases separating them. Germline V gene sequence: CDR1 MNHNY, CDR2 SVGAGI (reference sequence). This CDR3 region has 14 residues. CDR3 amino acids: CASSPEGDLRGYTF. CDR3 in DNA: TGTGCCAGCAGTCCCGAGGGGGACCTAAGGGGCTACACCTTC.

The chain couples TRBV5-4 to TRBJ2-7; D unresolved. Trimming shortened V by 3 bases and J by 5 bases, and 12 bases separated the two germline ends. The CDR3 loop spans 13 amino acids. Germline V CDR1 and CDR2: SGHNT, YYREEE (reference sequence). CDR3 protein: CASSSLLGDEQYF. In nucleotides, the CDR3 is TGTGCCAGCAGCTCCCTCCTTGGGGACGAGCAGTACTTC.

This clone was recorded once. V gene TRBV28 combines with J gene TRBJ1-6; D unresolved. The CDR3 length is 15 residues. CDR1 is MDHEN, CDR2 SYDVKM, per germline. V lost 4 bases, J lost 7 bases, and 14 bases lay in between. This chain's CDR3 is CASSSSTVDNSPLHF. The CDR3 nucleotides read TGTGCCAGCAGTTCCTCGACGGTAGACAATTCACCCCTCCACTTT.

Many counts were recorded for this clone. CDR3 region: CASSEKLAGGIDEQFF. For the CDR3, the DNA is TGTGCCAGCAGTGAGAAGTTGGCAGGGGGCATAGATGAGCAGTTCTTC. The chain links TRBV2 to TRBJ2-1; TRBD1 matches 8 bases. V shed 3 bases, J shed 8 bases, and the junction held 12 bases outside the gene matches. CDR1 SNHLY and CDR2 FYNNEI come from the germline V gene. This CDR3 region has 16 residues.